This TCR beta chain was sequenced during a study of human T cells and chemical hapten exposure. About the research overall: Skin on the upper inner arm, roughly 2 cm by roughly 2 cm in size, was sensitized with 2% DPC. Patients were given diphenylcyclopropenone on the scalp weekly across the roughly 25-week study.

Each cDNA molecule in the library carried unique molecular identifiers. TCRdb re-called the reads through MiXCR, storing one row per CDR3 protein. The sample comprises some 560 distinct CDR3 sequences, less than 75% of which are singletons, and over 15% rests with the top ten. Study conclusions and caveats: Sensitization with DPC brought no change to TCRs above 1 in 1000 in frequency.

After removal of 3 bases from V and 4 bases from J, the junction contained 3 bases not matched to a gene. The CDR3 has 14 residues. From germline, CDR1 is MNHEY and CDR2 SVGAGI. Treatment given: therapeutic diphenylcyclopropenone sensitization with weekly scalp DPC. This clonotype was seen a handful of times. Its cognate antigen is unknown. The TCR comes from an adult with alopecia areata. Some clones in this sample may be carry-over from other donors' samples. This table probably holds off-target reads from a library built for another chain. This chain links TRBV6-5 with TRBJ2-3; TRBD1 aligns across 8 bases. Sequences were derived from whole blood, sampled before DPC sensitization or 2, 6, or about 24 weeks after (not recorded which). The CDR3 is CASSYGQGADTQYF. CDR3 nucleotide sequence: TGTGCCAGCAGTTATGGACAGGGAGCAGATACGCAGTATTTT.